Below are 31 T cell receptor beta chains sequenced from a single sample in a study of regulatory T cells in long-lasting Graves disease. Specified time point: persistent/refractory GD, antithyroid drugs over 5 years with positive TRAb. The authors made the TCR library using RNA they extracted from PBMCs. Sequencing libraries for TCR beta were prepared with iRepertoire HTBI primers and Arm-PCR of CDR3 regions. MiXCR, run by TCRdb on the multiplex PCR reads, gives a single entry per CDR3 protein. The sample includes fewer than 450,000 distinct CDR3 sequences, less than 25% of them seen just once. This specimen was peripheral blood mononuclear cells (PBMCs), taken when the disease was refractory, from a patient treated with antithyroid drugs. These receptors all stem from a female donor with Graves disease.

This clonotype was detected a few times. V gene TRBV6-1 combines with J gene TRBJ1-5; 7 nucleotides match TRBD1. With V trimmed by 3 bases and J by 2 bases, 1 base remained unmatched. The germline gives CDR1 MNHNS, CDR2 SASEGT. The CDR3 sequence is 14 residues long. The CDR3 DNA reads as TGTGCCAGCAGTGATGGACAGGGCAATCAGCCCCAGCATTTT. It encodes CASSDGQGNQPQHF.

The CDR3 sequence: CASSQDVLAGEGETQYF. CDR3 sequence (DNA): TGCGCCAGCAGCCAAGATGTACTAGCGGGAGAGGGGGAGACCCAGTACTTC. The chain joins TRBV4-1 to TRBJ2-5; 11 nucleotides align to TRBD2. The V and J ends lost 0 bases and 5 bases, in that order; junction bases with no gene match: 8. The CDR3 covers 17 residues. CDR1 and CDR2 (germline): MGHRA, YSYEKL.

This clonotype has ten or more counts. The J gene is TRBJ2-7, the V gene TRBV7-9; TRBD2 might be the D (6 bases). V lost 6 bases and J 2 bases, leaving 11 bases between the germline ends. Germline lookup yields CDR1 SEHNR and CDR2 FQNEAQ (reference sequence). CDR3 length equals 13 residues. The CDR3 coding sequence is TGTGCCAGCAGTAGGGACTGGGCCTACGAGCAGTACTTC. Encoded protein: CASSRDWAYEQYF.

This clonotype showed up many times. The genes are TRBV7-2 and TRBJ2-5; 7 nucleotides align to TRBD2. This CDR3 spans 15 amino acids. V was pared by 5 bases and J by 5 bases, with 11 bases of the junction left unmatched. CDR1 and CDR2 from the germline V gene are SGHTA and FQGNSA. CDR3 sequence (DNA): TGTGCCAGCAGCCCCCCAGCGGGAATGAAGGAGACCCAGTACTTC. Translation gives CASSPPAGMKETQYF.

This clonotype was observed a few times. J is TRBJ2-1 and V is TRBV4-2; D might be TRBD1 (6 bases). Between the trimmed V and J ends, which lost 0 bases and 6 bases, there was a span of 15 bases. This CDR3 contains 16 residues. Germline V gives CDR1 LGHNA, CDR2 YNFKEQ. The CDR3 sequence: CASSQDWAGDFNEQFF. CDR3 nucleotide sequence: TGTGCCAGCAGCCAAGATTGGGCAGGGGATTTCAATGAGCAGTTCTTC.

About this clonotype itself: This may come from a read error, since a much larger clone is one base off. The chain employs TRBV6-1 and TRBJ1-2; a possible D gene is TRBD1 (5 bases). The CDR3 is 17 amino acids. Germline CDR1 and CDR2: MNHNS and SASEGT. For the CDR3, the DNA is TGTGCCAGCATCGAAACCGACAGCCCCATCCAATCCTATGACTACACCTTC. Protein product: CASIETDSPIQSYDYTF.

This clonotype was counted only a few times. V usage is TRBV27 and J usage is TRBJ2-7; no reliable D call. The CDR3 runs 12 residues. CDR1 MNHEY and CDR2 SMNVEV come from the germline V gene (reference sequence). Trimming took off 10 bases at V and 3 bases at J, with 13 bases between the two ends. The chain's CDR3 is CATGYGYYEQYF. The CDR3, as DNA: TGTGCCACTGGTTATGGCTACTACGAGCAGTACTTC.

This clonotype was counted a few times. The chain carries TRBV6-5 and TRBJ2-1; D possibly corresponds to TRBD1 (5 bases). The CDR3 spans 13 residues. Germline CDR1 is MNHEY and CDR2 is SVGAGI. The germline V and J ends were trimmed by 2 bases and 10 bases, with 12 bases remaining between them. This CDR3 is CASSYPGHPEQFF. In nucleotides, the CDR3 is TGTGCCAGCAGTTACCCTGGACACCCCGAGCAGTTCTTC.

The DNA for the CDR3 is TGTGCCAGCAGCCGGGCCCTGGGAGAGACCCAGTACTTC. Translation gives CASSRALGETQYF. The chain uses TRBV5-5 and TRBJ2-5, with D uncertain. The CDR3 is made up of 13 amino acids. Trimming cost V 4 bases and J 4 bases, with 11 bases left between them. Germline loops: CDR1 SGHKS, CDR2 YYEKEE (reference sequence).

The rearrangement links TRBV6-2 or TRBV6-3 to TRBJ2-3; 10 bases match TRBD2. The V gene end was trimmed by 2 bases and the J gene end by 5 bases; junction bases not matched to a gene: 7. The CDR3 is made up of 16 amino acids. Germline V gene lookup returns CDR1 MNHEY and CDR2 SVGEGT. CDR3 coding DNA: TGTGCCAGCAGTTACCCCCTAGCGGGAGTGAAAGATACGCAGTATTTT. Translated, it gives CASSYPLAGVKDTQYF.

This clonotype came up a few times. CDR3 nucleotides: TGTGCCAGCAGTACGGGACAGAACGAGCAGTACTTC. This gives the protein CASSTGQNEQYF. This chain connects TRBV6-1 to TRBJ2-7; 7 positions match TRBD1. In germline, CDR1 is MNHNS, CDR2 SASEGT. The CDR3 totals 12 residues. J gave up 5 bases and V 5 bases, and 3 bases lay outside the gene matches.

The CDR3 sequence: CASSLNMNTGELFF. CDR3 bases: TGTGCCAGCAGCTTAAACATGAACACCGGGGAGCTGTTTTTT. The rearrangement joins TRBV7-8 to TRBJ2-2; D is ambiguous. Trimming removed 2 bases from V and 1 base from J, with 5 bases in between. CDR1 is SGHVS and CDR2 is FQNEAQ in the germline V gene. The CDR3 is 14 residues long.

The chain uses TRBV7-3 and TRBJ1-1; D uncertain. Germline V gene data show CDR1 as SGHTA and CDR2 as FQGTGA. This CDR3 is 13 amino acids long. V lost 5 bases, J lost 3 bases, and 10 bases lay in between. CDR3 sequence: CASSLRRDTEAFF. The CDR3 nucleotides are TGTGCCAGCAGCCTCCGGAGGGACACTGAAGCTTTCTTT.

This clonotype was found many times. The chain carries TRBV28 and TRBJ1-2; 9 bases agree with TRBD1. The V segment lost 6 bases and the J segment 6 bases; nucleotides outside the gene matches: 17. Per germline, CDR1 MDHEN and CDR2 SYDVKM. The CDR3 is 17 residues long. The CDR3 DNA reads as TGTGCCAGCAGCACCGAGGGGACAGGGCTCCCCCCTCATGGCTACACCTTC. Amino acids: CASSTEGTGLPPHGYTF.

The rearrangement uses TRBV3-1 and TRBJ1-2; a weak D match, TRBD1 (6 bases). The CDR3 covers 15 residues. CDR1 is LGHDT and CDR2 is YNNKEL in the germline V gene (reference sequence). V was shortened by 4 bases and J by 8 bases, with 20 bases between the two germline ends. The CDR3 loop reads CASSRGPQGTDGYTF. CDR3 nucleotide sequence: TGTGCCAGCAGCCGCGGACCACAGGGTACGGACGGCTACACCTTC.

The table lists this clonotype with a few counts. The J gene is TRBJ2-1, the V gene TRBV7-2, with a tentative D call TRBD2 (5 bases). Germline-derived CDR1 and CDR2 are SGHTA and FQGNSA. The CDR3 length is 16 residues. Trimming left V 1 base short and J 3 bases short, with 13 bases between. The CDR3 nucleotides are TGTGCCAGCAGCTTAGTTACCGGGATGGGCTACAATGAGCAGTTCTTC. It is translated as CASSLVTGMGYNEQFF.

The CDR3 DNA reads TGTGCCAGCAGCTTGGAGGGCGGGTCAAGCACAGATACGCAGTATTTT. Its protein is CASSLEGGSSTDTQYF. This rearrangement joins TRBV5-4 to TRBJ2-3; possible D gene TRBD2, 5 bases. There are 16 residues in the CDR3. Trimming removed 0 bases at V and 0 bases at J, with 11 bases between. Germline V gives CDR1 SGHNT, CDR2 YYREEE (reference sequence).

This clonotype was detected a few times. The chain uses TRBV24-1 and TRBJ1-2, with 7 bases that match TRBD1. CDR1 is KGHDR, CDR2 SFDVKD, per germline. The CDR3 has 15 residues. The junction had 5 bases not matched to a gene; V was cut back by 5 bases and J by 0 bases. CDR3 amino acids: CATSARTGSNYGYTF. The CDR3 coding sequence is TGTGCCACCAGTGCGCGGACAGGATCTAACTATGGCTACACCTTC.

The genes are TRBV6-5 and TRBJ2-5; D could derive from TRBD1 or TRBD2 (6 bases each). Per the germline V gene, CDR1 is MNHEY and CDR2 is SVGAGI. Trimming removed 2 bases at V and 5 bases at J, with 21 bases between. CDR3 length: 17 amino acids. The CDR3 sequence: CASSYPEAGGGRETQYF. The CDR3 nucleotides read TGTGCCAGCAGTTACCCGGAGGCAGGAGGGGGGAGGGAGACCCAGTACTTC.

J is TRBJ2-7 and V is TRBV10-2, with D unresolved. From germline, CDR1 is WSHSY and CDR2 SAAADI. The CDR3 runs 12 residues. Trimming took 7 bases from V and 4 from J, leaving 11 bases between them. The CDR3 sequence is CASTSSWYEQYF. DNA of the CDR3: TGCGCCAGCACCTCGAGCTGGTACGAGCAGTACTTC.

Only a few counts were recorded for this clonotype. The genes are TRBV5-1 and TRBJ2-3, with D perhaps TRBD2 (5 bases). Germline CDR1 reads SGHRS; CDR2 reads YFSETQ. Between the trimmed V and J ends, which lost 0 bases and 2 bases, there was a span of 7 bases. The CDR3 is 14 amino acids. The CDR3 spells CASSLGRDTDTQYF. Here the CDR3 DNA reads TGCGCCAGCAGCTTGGGTCGGGACACAGATACGCAGTATTTT.

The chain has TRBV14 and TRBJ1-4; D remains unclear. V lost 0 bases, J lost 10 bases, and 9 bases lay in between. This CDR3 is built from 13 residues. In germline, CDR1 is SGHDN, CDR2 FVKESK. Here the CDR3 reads CASSQENEGKLFF. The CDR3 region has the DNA TGTGCCAGCAGCCAAGAAAATGAGGGAAAACTGTTTTTT.

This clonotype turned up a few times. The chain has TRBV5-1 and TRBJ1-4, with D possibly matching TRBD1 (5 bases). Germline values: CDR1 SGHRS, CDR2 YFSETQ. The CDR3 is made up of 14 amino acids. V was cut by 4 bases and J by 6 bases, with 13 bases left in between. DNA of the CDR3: TGCGCCAGCAGCCCCGGCAGGGTTGATGAAAAACTGTTTTTT. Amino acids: CASSPGRVDEKLFF.

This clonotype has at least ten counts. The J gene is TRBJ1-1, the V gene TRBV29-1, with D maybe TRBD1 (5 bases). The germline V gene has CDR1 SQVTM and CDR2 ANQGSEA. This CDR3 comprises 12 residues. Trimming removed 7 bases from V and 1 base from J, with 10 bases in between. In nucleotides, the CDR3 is TGCAGCGGAGGGGAGGGGAACACTGAAGCTTTCTTT. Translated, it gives CSGGEGNTEAFF.

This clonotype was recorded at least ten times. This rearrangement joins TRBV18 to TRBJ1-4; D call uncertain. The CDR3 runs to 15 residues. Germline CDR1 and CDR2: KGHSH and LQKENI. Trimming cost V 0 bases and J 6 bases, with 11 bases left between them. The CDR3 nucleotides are TGTGCCAGCTCACCACCGGGGAGGGCGGATGAAAAACTGTTTTTT. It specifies CASSPPGRADEKLFF.

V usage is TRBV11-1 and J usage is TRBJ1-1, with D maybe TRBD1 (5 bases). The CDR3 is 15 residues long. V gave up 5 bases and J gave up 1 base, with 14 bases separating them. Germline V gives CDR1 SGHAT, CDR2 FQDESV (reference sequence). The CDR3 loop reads CASSPQGRENTEAFF. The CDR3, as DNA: TGTGCCAGCAGCCCCCAGGGACGGGAGAACACTGAAGCTTTCTTT.

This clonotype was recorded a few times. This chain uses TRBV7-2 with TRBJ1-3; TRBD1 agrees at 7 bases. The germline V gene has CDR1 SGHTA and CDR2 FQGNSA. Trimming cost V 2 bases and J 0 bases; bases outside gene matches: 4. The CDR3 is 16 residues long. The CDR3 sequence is CASSLKGQSSGNTIYF. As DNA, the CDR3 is TGTGCCAGCAGCTTAAAGGGACAGAGCTCTGGAAACACCATATATTTT.

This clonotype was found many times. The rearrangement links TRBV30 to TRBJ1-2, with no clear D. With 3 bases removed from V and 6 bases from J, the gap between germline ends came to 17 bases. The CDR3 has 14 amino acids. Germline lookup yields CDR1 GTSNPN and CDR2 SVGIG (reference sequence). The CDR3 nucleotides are TGTGCCTGGAGCCCACCAAACGGGAGGGATGGCTACACCTTC. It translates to CAWSPPNGRDGYTF. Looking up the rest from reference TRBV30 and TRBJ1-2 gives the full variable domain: SQTIHQWPATLVQPVGSPLSLECTVEGTSNPNLYWYRQAAGRGLQLLFYSVGIGQISSEVPQNLSASRPQDRQFILSSKKLLLSDSGFYLCAWSPPNGRDGYTFGSGTRLTVV.

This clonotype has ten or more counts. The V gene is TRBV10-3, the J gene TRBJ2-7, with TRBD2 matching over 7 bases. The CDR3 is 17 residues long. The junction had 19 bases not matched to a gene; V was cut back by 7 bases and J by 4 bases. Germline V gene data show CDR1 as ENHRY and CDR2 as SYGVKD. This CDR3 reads CAINDKLSGPEKYEQYF. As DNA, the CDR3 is TGTGCCATCAACGACAAACTTAGCGGGCCGGAGAAGTACGAGCAGTACTTC.

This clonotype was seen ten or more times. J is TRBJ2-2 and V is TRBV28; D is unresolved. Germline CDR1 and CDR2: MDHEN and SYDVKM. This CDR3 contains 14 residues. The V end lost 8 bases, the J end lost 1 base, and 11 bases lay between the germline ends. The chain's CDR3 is CASGQYKNTGELFF. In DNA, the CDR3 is TGTGCCAGCGGCCAGTACAAGAACACCGGGGAGCTGTTTTTT. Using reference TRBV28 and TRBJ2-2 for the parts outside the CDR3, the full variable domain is DVKVTQSSRYLVKRTGEKVFLECVQDMDHENMFWYRQDPGLGLRLIYFSYDVKMKEKGDIPEGYSVSREKKERFSLILESASTNQTSMYLCASGQYKNTGELFFGEGSRLTVL.

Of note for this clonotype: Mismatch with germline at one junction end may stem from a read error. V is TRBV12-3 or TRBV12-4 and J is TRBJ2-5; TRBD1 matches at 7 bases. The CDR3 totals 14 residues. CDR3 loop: CASTLGQDVETRYF. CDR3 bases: TGTGCCAGCACCCTCGGACAGGATGTAGAGACCCGGTACTTC.